The present T cell receptor (beta chain) was sequenced within a study of blood T cells in healthy people across ages. For the second PCR, which ran for about 7 to 11 cycles, a sample-barcoded 5' primer and a J-beta primer mix were used. TCRdb reprocessed the 5' RACE reads via MiXCR and lists one record per CDR3 protein. This sample carries some 860,000 distinct CDR3 sequences, roughly three fifths of them seen once, and the ten largest clones take roughly 24%. Each sample yielded at least 6 million isolated PBMCs. Trimming removed 6 bases at V and 0 bases at J, with 12 bases between. CDR3 length equals 15 residues.

J is TRBJ2-1 and V is TRBV12-3 or TRBV12-4, with a weak D call TRBD2 (6 bases). The sequencing input was blood. The clonotype comes from a man in his forties or fifties in good health. CDR3 nucleotides: TGTGCCAGCAGATCCGACGGGGGCTCCTACAATGAGCAGTTCTTC. Amino acids: CASRSDGGSYNEQFF.